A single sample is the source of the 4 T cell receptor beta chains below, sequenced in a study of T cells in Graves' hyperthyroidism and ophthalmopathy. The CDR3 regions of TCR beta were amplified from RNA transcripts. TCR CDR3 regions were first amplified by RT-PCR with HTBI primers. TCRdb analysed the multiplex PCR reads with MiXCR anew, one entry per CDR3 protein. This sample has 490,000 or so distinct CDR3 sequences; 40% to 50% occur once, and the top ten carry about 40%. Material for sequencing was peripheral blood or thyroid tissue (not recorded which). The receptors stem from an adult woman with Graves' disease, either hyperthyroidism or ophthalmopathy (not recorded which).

CDR3 nucleotide sequence: TGTGCCAGCAAGGACTCCTCCCAAGAGACCCAGTACTTC. This codes for CASKDSSQETQYF. The rearrangement links TRBV2 to TRBJ2-5, with D possibly TRBD2 on 5 matching bases. CDR3 length: 13 residues. Germline values: CDR1 SNHLY, CDR2 FYNNEI. Trimming took 7 bases from V and 1 from J, leaving 10 bases between them.

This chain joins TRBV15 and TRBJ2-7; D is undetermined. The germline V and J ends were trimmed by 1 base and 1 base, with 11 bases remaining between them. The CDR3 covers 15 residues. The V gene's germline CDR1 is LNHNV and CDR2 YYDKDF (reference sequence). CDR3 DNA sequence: TGTGCCACCAGCAGAGGCCCCGAGAATTCCTACGAGCAGTACTTC. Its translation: CATSRGPENSYEQYF.

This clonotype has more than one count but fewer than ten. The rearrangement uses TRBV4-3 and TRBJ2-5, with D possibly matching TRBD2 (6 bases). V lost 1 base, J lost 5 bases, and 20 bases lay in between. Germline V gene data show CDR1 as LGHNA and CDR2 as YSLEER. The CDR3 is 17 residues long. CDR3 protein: CASSQGTEGSRQETQYF. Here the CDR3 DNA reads TGCGCCAGCAGCCAAGGGACGGAGGGCTCGCGGCAGGAGACCCAGTACTTC.

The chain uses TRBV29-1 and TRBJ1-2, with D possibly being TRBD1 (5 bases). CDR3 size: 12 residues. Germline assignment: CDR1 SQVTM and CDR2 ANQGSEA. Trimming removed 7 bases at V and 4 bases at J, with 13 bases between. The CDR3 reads CSGSGDLYGYTF. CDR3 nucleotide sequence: TGCAGCGGAAGCGGGGACCTCTATGGCTACACCTTC.